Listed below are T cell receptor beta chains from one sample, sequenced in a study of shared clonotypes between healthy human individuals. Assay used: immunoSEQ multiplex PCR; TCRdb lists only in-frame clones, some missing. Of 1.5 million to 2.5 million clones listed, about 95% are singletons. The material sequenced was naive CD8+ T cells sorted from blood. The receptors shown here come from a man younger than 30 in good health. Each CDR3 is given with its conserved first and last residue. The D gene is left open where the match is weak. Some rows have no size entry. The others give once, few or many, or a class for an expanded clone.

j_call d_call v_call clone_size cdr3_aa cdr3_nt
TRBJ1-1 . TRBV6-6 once CASSYGLVSTEAFF TGTGCCAGCAGTTACGGATTAGTCAGCACTGAAGCTTTCTTT
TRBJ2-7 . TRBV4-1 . CASSSRDGYEQYF TGCGCCAGCAGCTCGCGGGACGGCTACGAGCAGTACTTC
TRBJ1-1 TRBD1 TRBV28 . CASRPGGFWGTEAFF TGTGCCAGTCGTCCAGGGGGGTTCTGGGGGACTGAAGCTTTCTTT
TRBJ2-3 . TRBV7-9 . CASSFPSTDTQYF TGTGCCAGCAGCTTTCCCAGCACAGATACGCAGTATTTT
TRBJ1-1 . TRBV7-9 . CASSLVLEGAGTEAFF TGTGCCAGCAGCTTAGTTCTGGAGGGAGCGGGGACTGAAGCTTTCTTT
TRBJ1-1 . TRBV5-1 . CASRQYDTEAFF TGCGCCAGCAGACAATACGACACTGAAGCTTTCTTT
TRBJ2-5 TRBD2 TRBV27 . CASSGRGGVNLTQYF TGTGCCAGCAGCGGGAGGGGAGGCGTTAATTTGACCCAGTACTTC
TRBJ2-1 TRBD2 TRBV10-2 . CASSEIAGYNEQFF TGCGCCAGCAGTGAAATAGCGGGCTACAATGAGCAGTTCTTC
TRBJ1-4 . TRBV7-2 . CASSLVPNDEKLFF TGTGCCAGCAGCTTAGTACCAAACGATGAAAAACTGTTTTTT
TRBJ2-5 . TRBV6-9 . CASSPSRATSPRLTKETQYF TGTGCCAGCAGTCCCTCTAGAGCTACTAGCCCCCGTCTCACGAAAGAGACCCAGTACTTC
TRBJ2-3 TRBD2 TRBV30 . CAWSKGTSGGDTQYF TGTGCCTGGAGTAAGGGGACTAGCGGGGGAGATACGCAGTATTTT
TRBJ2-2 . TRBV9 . CASRPSTGELFF TGTGCCAGCAGGCCATCCACCGGGGAGCTGTTTTTT
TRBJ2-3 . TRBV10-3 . CAISELTIEGTDTQYF TGTGCCATCAGTGAGTTAACAATCGAAGGCACAGATACGCAGTATTTT
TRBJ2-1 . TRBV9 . CASSVGRSPASHEQFF TGTGCCAGCAGCGTGGGGAGGAGTCCAGCGAGCCATGAGCAGTTCTTC
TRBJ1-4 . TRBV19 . CASTTFGNEKLFF TGTGCCAGTACCACATTTGGTAATGAAAAACTGTTTTTT
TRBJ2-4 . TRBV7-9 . CASSLFGGRDIQYF TGTGCCAGCAGCTTATTTGGGGGCCGAGACATTCAGTACTTC
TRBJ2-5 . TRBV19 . CASSILNQETQYF TGTGCCAGTAGTATTCTAAACCAAGAGACCCAGTACTTC
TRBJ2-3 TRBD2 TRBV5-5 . CASSSGLAETDTQYF TGTGCCAGCAGCTCAGGACTAGCGGAGACAGATACGCAGTATTTT
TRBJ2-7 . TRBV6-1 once CASSELGTHEQYF TGTGCCAGCAGTGAGTTGGGGACCCACGAGCAGTACTTC
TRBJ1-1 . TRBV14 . CASSQDRVNTEAFF TGTGCCAGCAGCCAAGACAGGGTAAACACTGAAGCTTTCTTT